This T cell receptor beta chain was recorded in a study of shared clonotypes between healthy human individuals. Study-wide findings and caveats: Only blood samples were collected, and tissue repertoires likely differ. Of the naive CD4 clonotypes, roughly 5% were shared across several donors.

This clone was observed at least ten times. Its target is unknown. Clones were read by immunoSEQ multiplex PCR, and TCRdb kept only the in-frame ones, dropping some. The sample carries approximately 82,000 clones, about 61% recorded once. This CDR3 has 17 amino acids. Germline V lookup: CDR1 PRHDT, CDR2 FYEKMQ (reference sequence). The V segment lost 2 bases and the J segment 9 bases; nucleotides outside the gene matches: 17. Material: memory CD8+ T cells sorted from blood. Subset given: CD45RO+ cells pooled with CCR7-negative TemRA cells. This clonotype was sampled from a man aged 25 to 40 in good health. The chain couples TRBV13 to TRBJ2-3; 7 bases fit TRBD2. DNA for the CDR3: TGTGCCAGCAGCTTAAAGTTGGCGGGAGCGAGGGTTGGGACGCAGTATTTT. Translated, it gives CASSLKLAGARVGTQYF.